This T cell receptor beta chain is from a study of CD8 T cells in ankylosing spondylitis. This clonotype was counted ten times or more. TCRdb processed the 5' RACE reads anew with MiXCR; each CDR3 protein has one entry. The data contain some 220,000 distinct CDR3 sequences, under 12% of them seen just once; the ten biggest clones take up around 3%. The V gene's germline CDR1 is GTSNPN and CDR2 SVGIG (reference sequence). The CDR3 is 13 residues long. Trimming stripped 4 bases from V and 0 bases from J, with 9 bases between. The receptor was derived from a male donor with ankylosing spondylitis or in good health (not recorded which). The rearrangement joins TRBV30 to TRBJ1-1; D unresolved. The specimen sequenced was blood, either unsorted or a sorted T cell fraction (not recorded which). CDR3 loop: CAWTPGMNTEAFF. CDR3 DNA sequence: TGTGCCTGGACCCCAGGAATGAACACTGAAGCTTTCTTT.